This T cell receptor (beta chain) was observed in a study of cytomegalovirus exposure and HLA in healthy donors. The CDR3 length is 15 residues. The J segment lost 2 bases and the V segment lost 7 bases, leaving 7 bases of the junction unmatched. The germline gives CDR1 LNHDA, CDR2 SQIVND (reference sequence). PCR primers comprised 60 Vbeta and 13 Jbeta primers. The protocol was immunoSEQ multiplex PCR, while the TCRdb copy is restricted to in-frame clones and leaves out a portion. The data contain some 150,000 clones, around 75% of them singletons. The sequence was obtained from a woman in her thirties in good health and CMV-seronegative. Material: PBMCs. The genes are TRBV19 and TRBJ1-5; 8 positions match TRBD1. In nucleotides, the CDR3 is TGTGCCAGTAACCCTCCGGGACAGGGCAATCAGCCCCAGCATTTT. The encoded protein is CASNPPGQGNQPQHF.